Listed below are T cell receptor beta chains from one sample, sequenced in a study of blood T cell repertoires in COVID-19. The assay was immunoSEQ multiplex PCR, and TCRdb's table has in-frame clones only and misses some. The sample carries 430,000 or so clones, approximately 91% recorded once. Sequencing was carried out using PBMCs or T cells enriched from blood (not recorded which). The source is a woman younger than 30 who had been exposed to COVID-19. The CDR3 runs from the conserved cysteine through the conserved F or W.

length: 13
J: TRBJ1-5
V: TRBV12-3/TRBV12-4
CDR3: CASSLNYNQPQHF

length: 13
J: TRBJ1-2
V: TRBV12-3/TRBV12-4
CDR3: CASSFSAGGGYTF

length: 16
J: TRBJ2-3
V: TRBV5-6
CDR3: CASSLGFAGDKDTQYF

length: 11
J: TRBJ2-1
V: TRBV10-1
CDR3: CASSYNNEQFF

length: 14
J: TRBJ2-2
V: TRBV7-3
CDR3: CASSLKPGTGELFF

length: 15
J: TRBJ2-3
V: TRBV19
CDR3: CASSIDGRDTDTQYF

length: 15
J: TRBJ1-5
V: TRBV4-3
CDR3: CASSQERTGGQPQHF

length: 15
J: TRBJ1-2
V: TRBV6-5
CDR3: CASSYGTGGSYGYTF

length: 13
J: TRBJ1-6
V: TRBV28
CDR3: CASSDRRSSPLHF

length: 16
J: TRBJ2-1
V: TRBV4-1
CDR3: CASSQDDRVTNNEQFF

length: 15
J: TRBJ2-5
V: TRBV7-3
CDR3: CASSRQAGVQETQYF

length: 16
J: TRBJ2-7
V: TRBV5-1
CDR3: CASSLVGLAGVDEQYF

length: 13
J: TRBJ2-5
V: TRBV30
CDR3: CAWSVGGKKTQYF

length: 13
J: TRBJ1-1
V: TRBV28
CDR3: CASSLDTPTEAFF

length: 16
J: TRBJ1-1
V: TRBV6-4
CDR3: CASSDSNRAGYTEAFF

length: 15
J: TRBJ1-5
V: TRBV19
CDR3: CASSTGQFYHQPQHF

length: 14
J: TRBJ1-4
V: TRBV2
CDR3: CASKDRGTNEKLFF

length: 14
J: TRBJ2-1
V: TRBV29-1
CDR3: CSVDSDRGENEQFF

length: 14
J: TRBJ1-2
V: TRBV30
CDR3: CAWSVLQGNYGYTF

length: 16
J: TRBJ2-4
V: TRBV6-5
CDR3: CASSSGQGLAKNIQYF

length: 14
J: TRBJ1-1
V: TRBV28
CDR3: CASSLTGPNTEAFF

length: 19
J: TRBJ1-2
V: TRBV9
CDR3: CASSPRMTRDRVTDYGYTF

length: 13
J: TRBJ2-7
V: TRBV7-9
CDR3: CASISGSSYEQYF

length: 14
J: TRBJ2-2
V: TRBV25-1
CDR3: CASTVSLNTGELFF